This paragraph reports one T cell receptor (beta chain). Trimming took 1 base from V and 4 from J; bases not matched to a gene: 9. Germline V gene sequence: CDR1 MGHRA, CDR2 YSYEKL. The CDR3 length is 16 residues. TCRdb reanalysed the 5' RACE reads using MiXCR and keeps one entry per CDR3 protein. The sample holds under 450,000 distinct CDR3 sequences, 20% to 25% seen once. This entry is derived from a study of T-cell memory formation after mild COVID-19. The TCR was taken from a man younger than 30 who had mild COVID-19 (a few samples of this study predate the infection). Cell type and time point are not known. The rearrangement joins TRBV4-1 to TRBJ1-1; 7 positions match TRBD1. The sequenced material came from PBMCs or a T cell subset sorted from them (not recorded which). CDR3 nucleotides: TGCGCCAGCAGCCAAGGAGACAGGGTATTGGGCACTGAAGCTTTCTTT. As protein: CASSQGDRVLGTEAFF.